These 18 T cell receptor beta chains originate from one sample sequenced in a study of graft-versus-host responses after intestinal transplantation. Clones were sequenced by immunoSEQ multiplex PCR, and TCRdb holds only the in-frame ones, with some missing. The data show 17,000 or so clones, approximately 38% seen once. The authors combined around 200,000 CFSE-labeled responder cells with around 200,000 irradiated, violet-dye-labeled stimulator cells in plates. The sample consisted of alloreactive CD8+ T cells from a mixed lymphocyte reaction culture, taken before intestinal transplant. Subset defined: CFSE-low proliferating T cells sorted from approximately 6-day pre-transplant mixed lymphocyte reaction (GvH or HvG direction). Source of these receptors: a human patient who received an intestinal transplant.

In its sample, this clone was seen a few times. The CDR3 DNA reads as TGTGCCAGTAGTCCCGGGACTAACGGGTACGAGCAGTACTTC. This translates into CASSPGTNGYEQYF. This chain uses TRBV19 with TRBJ2-7; 7 bases match TRBD2. Looked up from germline, CDR1 is LNHDA and CDR2 is SQIVND (reference sequence). CDR3 length: 14 amino acids. With V trimmed by 5 bases and J by 4 bases, 8 bases remained unmatched.

With respect to this clone: A much larger clonotype is one base distant, so this may be a read error. Other DNA sequences of this sample code for an identical CDR3. This chain connects TRBV29-1 to TRBJ2-7, with 10 positions matching TRBD1. The trim removed 0 bases at V and 4 bases at J, leaving 9 bases unmatched. The CDR3 sequence is 16 residues long. The germline gives CDR1 SQVTM, CDR2 ANQGSEA. The CDR3 coding sequence is TGCAGCGTTGAAGAGGGCGGACAGGGGGGGGAGTACGAGCAGTACTTC. It specifies CSVEEGGQGGEYEQYF.

This CDR3 reads CASRPPRGHYNQETQYF. In DNA form, the CDR3 reads TGTGCCAGCCGCCCTCCCCGGGGACACTATAACCAAGAGACCCAGTACTTC. This rearrangement joins TRBV27 to TRBJ2-5; maybe TRBD1 (6 bases). The CDR3 sequence is 17 residues long. From germline, CDR1 is MNHEY and CDR2 SMNVEV (reference sequence). Trimming removed 8 bases at V and 0 bases at J, with 22 bases between.

This clone was detected only a few times. A much larger clone lies one base from this, so it may be a read error. Other DNA variants within this sample encode the same CDR3. The chain has TRBV4-1 and TRBJ2-7, with 13 bases identical to TRBD2. The CDR3 sequence is 15 residues long. Germline V gene data show CDR1 as MGHRA and CDR2 as YSYEKL. V was pared by 1 base and J by 3 bases, with 0 bases of the junction left unmatched. The DNA of the CDR3 is TGCGCCAGCAGCCAAGGACTAGCGGGAGGCTACGAGCAGTACTTC. Protein sequence: CASSQGLAGGYEQYF.

This sequence joins TRBV27 and TRBJ2-1; the D gene is possibly TRBD2 (7 bases). The germline V gene encodes CDR1 MNHEY and CDR2 SMNVEV (reference sequence). V was trimmed by 3 bases and J by 7 bases, leaving 13 bases between them. The CDR3 consists of 14 residues. CDR3 nucleotide sequence: TGTGCCAGCAGTTTCGGGGGGCTCGGTAATGAGCAGTTCTTC. It is translated as CASSFGGLGNEQFF.

The chain links TRBV7-3 to TRBJ1-1; D not certain. Trimming took 5 bases from V and 4 from J, leaving 17 bases between them. In germline, CDR1 is SGHTA, CDR2 FQGTGA. There are 15 residues in the CDR3. CDR3 nucleotide sequence: TGTGCCAGCAGCCCCCTTGGGGTGGCGGGCACTGAAGCTTTCTTT. It encodes CASSPLGVAGTEAFF. The entire variable domain, with the rest obtained from reference TRBV7-3 and TRBJ1-1, is as follows: GAGVSQTPSNKVTEKGKYVELRCDPISGHTALYWYRQSLGQGPEFLIYFQGTGAADDSGLPNDRFFAVRPEGSVSTLKIQRTERGDSAVYLCASSPLGVAGTEAFFGQGTRLTVV.

This clone was detected only a few times. The gene calls are TRBV5-1 and TRBJ2-7; D might be TRBD1 or TRBD2, each matching 5 bases. Trimming pared 4 bases from V and 9 bases from J, leaving 17 bases between. The CDR3 loop spans 13 amino acids. Germline CDR1 and CDR2: SGHRS and YFSETQ. Written as DNA, the CDR3 is TGCGCCAGCAGCCCAATCTACGCGAGGGGGCAGTACTTC. Its protein product is CASSPIYARGQYF.

V gene TRBV6-6 combines with J gene TRBJ2-3; 10 bases are a match to TRBD2. The V and J ends lost 6 bases and 4 bases, in that order; junction bases with no gene match: 7. The germline CDR1 and CDR2 sequences are MNHNY and SVGAGI (reference sequence). The CDR3 runs 15 residues. The CDR3 coding sequence is TGTGCCAGCAGACCCGAGCGGGAGGGCGCAGATACGCAGTATTTT. Protein sequence: CASRPEREGADTQYF.

Of note for this clone: This same CDR3 is encoded by further DNA sequences in the sample. The chain is built from TRBV19 and TRBJ2-1, with 8 bases fitting TRBD2. CDR1 is LNHDA, CDR2 SQIVND, per germline (reference sequence). With V trimmed by 1 base and J by 3 bases, 2 bases remained unmatched. CDR3 length: 15 residues. DNA of the CDR3: TGTGCCAGTAGTATAGGAACTAGCGGCTACAATGAGCAGTTCTTC. Protein sequence: CASSIGTSGYNEQFF.

This clone was observed a handful of times. The chain combines TRBV19 with TRBJ2-1, with 9 positions matching TRBD2. Germline CDR1 is LNHDA and CDR2 is SQIVND (reference sequence). The CDR3 length is 14 residues. V was clipped by 2 bases and J by 7 bases; unmatched bases: 3. The CDR3: CASSITSGPNEQFF. The CDR3 bases are TGTGCCAGTAGTATAACTAGCGGGCCAAATGAGCAGTTCTTC.

This rearrangement joins TRBV27 to TRBJ2-3, with a tentative D call TRBD2 (6 bases). The CDR3 runs to 16 residues. V was clipped by 3 bases and J by 4 bases, with 17 bases between them. CDR1 MNHEY and CDR2 SMNVEV come from the germline V gene (reference sequence). CDR3 amino acids: CASSFIWRAGADTQYF. In nucleotides, the CDR3 is TGTGCCAGCAGTTTTATCTGGAGGGCTGGGGCAGATACGCAGTATTTT.

The CDR3: CASSPTSGGNEQFF. The CDR3 DNA follows: TGTGCCAGCAGTCCCACCTCCGGGGGGAATGAGCAGTTCTTC. The chain joins TRBV6-6 to TRBJ2-1; 7 bases are a match to TRBD2. The CDR3 sequence is 14 residues long. Germline V gives CDR1 MNHNY, CDR2 SVGAGI (reference sequence). V dropped 5 bases and J dropped 7; count of bases not matched to a gene: 8.

The chain joins TRBV5-1 to TRBJ1-2; D remains ambiguous. The germline V gene has CDR1 SGHRS and CDR2 YFSETQ. The CDR3 totals 14 residues. The V and J ends lost 2 bases and 5 bases respectively, with 13 bases between them. In DNA form, the CDR3 reads TGCGCCAGCAGCTTCCTCGGGGTTTGGTATGGCTACACCTTC. Its translation is CASSFLGVWYGYTF.

The gene calls are TRBV20-1 and TRBJ2-7; D is undetermined. V was shortened by 5 bases and J by 4 bases, with 9 bases between the two germline ends. The CDR3 loop spans 11 amino acids. CDR1 and CDR2 from the germline V gene are DFQATT and SNEGSKA (reference sequence). The CDR3 is CSASRSYEQYF. As DNA, the CDR3 is TGCAGTGCTTCAAGATCTTACGAGCAGTACTTC.

The chain uses TRBV2 and TRBJ2-6; no clear D gene. CDR1 is SNHLY and CDR2 is FYNNEI in the germline V gene. This CDR3 has 18 amino acids. V shed 2 bases and J shed 0 bases, with 14 bases lying between them. The CDR3 DNA is TGTGCCAGCAGTGAACGGTGGGCGCTAATCTCTGGGGCCAACGTCCTGACTTTC. Translating gives CASSERWALISGANVLTF.

Remarks on this clone: This same CDR3 is encoded by further DNA sequences in the sample. V gene TRBV10-1 combines with J gene TRBJ2-7, with D tentatively TRBD2 (5 bases). Trimming stripped 0 bases from V and 0 bases from J, with 6 bases between. The germline V gene encodes CDR1 WNHNN and CDR2 SYGVQD (reference sequence). The CDR3 extends over 14 amino acids. DNA of the CDR3: TGCGCCAGCAGTGAGTCTGGGAGCTCCTACGAGCAGTACTTC. It codes for CASSESGSSYEQYF.

This clone was seen only a few times. CDR3 residues: CASSLSSYNEQFF. DNA for the CDR3: TGTGCCAGCAGTCTTTCCTCCTACAATGAGCAGTTCTTC. V gene TRBV27 combines with J gene TRBJ2-1; D gene unclear. The V end lost 5 bases, the J end lost 0 bases, and 5 bases lay between the germline ends. The V gene's germline CDR1 is MNHEY and CDR2 SMNVEV (reference sequence). The CDR3 totals 13 residues.

This rearrangement joins TRBV5-8 to TRBJ2-1; 12 bases are a match to TRBD1. Trimming cost V 3 bases and J 7 bases; bases outside gene matches: 8. The CDR3 runs to 16 residues. Germline V gene data show CDR1 as SGHTS and CDR2 as YDEGEE. The DNA for the CDR3 is TGTGCCAGCAGCTGGGGGACAGGGGGCGTTGGAAATGAGCAGTTCTTC. This encodes CASSWGTGGVGNEQFF.